A selection of T cell receptor beta chains follows, all from one sample in a study of blood T cell repertoires in COVID-19. The method was immunoSEQ multiplex PCR; TCRdb's version includes in-frame clones alone and lacks a portion of them. Of 90,000 to 120,000 clones listed, 75% to 90% are singletons. The sample comprised peripheral blood. The receptors derive from a man in his 60s with acute or convalescent COVID-19. CDR3s include the opening cysteine and the closing phenylalanine or tryptophan. D genes are given only for firm matches. Clone size, where shown, is once, few, many, or a class for clones that have expanded.

CDR3,DNA,V,size,D,J
CASSQEYTNNQPQHF,TGCGCCAGCAGCCAAGAGTACACAAACAATCAGCCCCAGCATTTT,TRBV4-3,.,.,TRBJ1-5
CASSYSPAGADTEAFF,TGTGCCAGCAGTTACTCCCCGGCGGGGGCGGACACTGAAGCTTTCTTT,TRBV6-5,.,.,TRBJ1-1
CASSLAITSGAHEQFF,TGTGCCAGCAGCTTAGCGATAACTAGCGGGGCTCATGAGCAGTTCTTC,TRBV7-9,.,TRBD2,TRBJ2-1
CASSITGFTEAFF,TGTGCCAGCAGCATAACAGGGTTCACTGAAGCTTTCTTT,TRBV14,.,.,TRBJ1-1
CASSQSRTVHGYTF,TGTGCCAGCAGCCAAAGTCGAACTGTCCATGGCTACACCTTC,TRBV14,.,.,TRBJ1-2
CSVNRGDEQFF,TGCAGCGTGAACAGGGGTGATGAGCAGTTCTTC,TRBV29-1,.,TRBD1,TRBJ2-1
CASSLRQDNEKLFF,TGTGCCAGCAGCTTACGACAGGATAATGAAAAACTGTTTTTT,TRBV11-3,.,.,TRBJ1-4
CASSGEGVEAGELFF,TGTGCCAGCAGCGGTGAGGGGGTCGAGGCCGGGGAGCTGTTTTTT,TRBV5-5,few,.,TRBJ2-2
CASSVGLAHNEQFF,TGTGCCAGCAGCGTAGGACTAGCCCACAATGAGCAGTTCTTC,TRBV9,.,TRBD2,TRBJ2-1
CASKKRERETQYF,TGTGCCAGTAAAAAGCGGGAGCGGGAGACCCAGTACTTC,TRBV27,.,TRBD2,TRBJ2-5
CASSLDGSQIYEQYF,TGCGCCAGCAGCCTTGACGGGAGCCAGATCTACGAGCAGTACTTC,TRBV5-1,.,.,TRBJ2-7
CASSLGGVTLSYEQYF,TGCGCCAGCAGCCTGGGGGGAGTCACCTTGTCCTACGAGCAGTACTTC,TRBV4-1,once,.,TRBJ2-7
CATSDLQSGAGEQYF,TGTGCCACCAGTGATTTGCAATCGGGAGCAGGCGAGCAGTACTTC,TRBV24-1,.,.,TRBJ2-7
CASRVGSFTGELFF,TGTGCCAGCAGGGTGGGGAGTTTCACCGGGGAGCTGTTTTTT,TRBV9,.,.,TRBJ2-2
CASSSTPGLGFQETQYF,TGTGCCAGCAGCTCCACACCGGGACTAGGTTTCCAAGAGACCCAGTACTTC,TRBV5-6,.,TRBD2,TRBJ2-5
CASTATKVRYEQFF,TGTGCCAGCACTGCGACTAAGGTTCGGTATGAGCAGTTCTTC,TRBV6-5,few,.,TRBJ2-1
CASSKTGGTGNTEAFF,TGTGCCAGCAGCAAAACAGGGGGCACGGGAAACACTGAAGCTTTCTTT,TRBV6-6,.,TRBD1,TRBJ1-1
CASSPDGSSGNTIYF,TGTGCCAGCTCACCAGACGGTTCCTCGGGGAACACCATATATTTT,TRBV18,.,.,TRBJ1-3
CASTPTGGDNSPLHF,TGTGCCAGCACCCCGACAGGGGGGGATAATTCACCCCTCCACTTT,TRBV6-5,.,TRBD1,TRBJ1-6
CASSQDLPAGVLPYEQYF,TGCGCCAGCAGCCAAGATCTTCCGGCGGGAGTTCTTCCCTACGAGCAGTACTTC,TRBV4-1,.,TRBD2,TRBJ2-7
CSYRSGSNQPQHF,TGCAGCTATCGATCAGGGAGCAATCAGCCCCAGCATTTT,TRBV29-1,.,.,TRBJ1-5
CASSYSGPSYNEQFF,TGTGCCAGCAGTTACTCGGGCCCATCCTACAATGAGCAGTTCTTC,TRBV6-5,.,.,TRBJ2-1
CASSLGAGRSSPLHF,TGTGCCAGCAGCTTAGGAGCGGGGAGGAGTTCACCCCTCCACTTT,TRBV7-8,once,.,TRBJ1-6
CASSLDGRDTGELFF,TGCGCCAGCAGCTTGGACGGGAGGGACACCGGGGAGCTGTTTTTT,TRBV5-1,.,TRBD2,TRBJ2-2
CASRSGGLNTEAFF,TGTGCCAGCAGATCAGGGGGTTTGAACACTGAAGCTTTCTTT,TRBV27,.,TRBD1,TRBJ1-1
CASRRQGENYGYTF,TGTGCCAGCAGGAGACAGGGAGAGAACTATGGCTACACCTTC,TRBV7-9,few,TRBD1,TRBJ1-2
CSVIGDSPPQHF,TGCAGCGTGATTGGGGACAGTCCGCCCCAGCATTTT,TRBV29-1,few,TRBD1,TRBJ1-5
CASSYASSWAEQFF,TGTGCCAGCAGCTACGCTTCTAGCTGGGCTGAGCAGTTCTTC,TRBV7-8,.,.,TRBJ2-1
CASSLAGAGENIQYF,TGTGCCAGCAGTTTGGCTGGGGCAGGGGAAAACATTCAGTACTTC,TRBV28,.,.,TRBJ2-4
CASSPPSDITDTQYF,TGTGCCAGCTCACCACCGTCAGATATCACAGATACGCAGTATTTT,TRBV18,.,.,TRBJ2-3
CASSLVDSSGANVLTF,TGTGCCAGCAGTTTGGTAGACAGCTCTGGGGCCAACGTCCTGACTTTC,TRBV27,.,.,TRBJ2-6
CASSWASINTEAFF,TGCGCCAGCAGCTGGGCTTCCATCAACACTGAAGCTTTCTTT,TRBV5-1,.,.,TRBJ1-1
CASRLDRGQPQHF,TGTGCCAGCAGACTGGACAGGGGGCAGCCCCAGCATTTT,TRBV2,.,TRBD1,TRBJ1-5
CSAQGSGTQYF,TGCAGTGCTCAGGGGAGTGGTACGCAGTATTTT,TRBV20-1,.,.,TRBJ2-3
CASRFYRPNEKLFF,TGTGCCAGCAGGTTTTACAGGCCTAATGAAAAACTGTTTTTT,TRBV2,.,.,TRBJ1-4
CASSPGGTEETQYF,TGTGCCAGCAGCCCGGGGGGGACAGAAGAGACCCAGTACTTC,TRBV5-4,few,.,TRBJ2-5
CASSLGRTHTAGNTIYF,TGTGCCAGCAGCTTAGGCCGGACTCACACAGCGGGAAACACCATATATTTT,TRBV7-2,.,.,TRBJ1-3
CASSEFQRESGIQYF,TGCGCCAGCAGTGAATTCCAGCGGGAAAGTGGCATTCAGTACTTC,TRBV10-1,.,TRBD2,TRBJ2-4
CAISDEGGGQPQHF,TGTGCCATCAGTGATGAAGGGGGCGGTCAGCCCCAGCATTTT,TRBV10-3,.,TRBD1,TRBJ1-5
CASSMRGNNSPLHF,TGTGCCAGTAGTATGCGGGGTAATAATTCACCCCTCCACTTT,TRBV19,.,.,TRBJ1-6
CASIMRAGGTDTQYF,TGTGCCAGCATAATGAGGGCAGGGGGCACAGATACGCAGTATTTT,TRBV6-5,.,.,TRBJ2-3
CASSLAGAATEAFF,TGTGCCAGCAGCTTGGCGGGTGCCGCCACTGAAGCTTTCTTT,TRBV5-5,.,.,TRBJ1-1
CASWNDRGRANEQFF,TGTGCCAGCTGGAACGACAGGGGCAGGGCTAATGAGCAGTTCTTC,TRBV7-2,once,TRBD1,TRBJ2-1
CASSQDNGGFSSYNEQFF,TGCGCCAGCAGCCAAGATAACGGCGGGTTCAGCTCCTACAATGAGCAGTTCTTC,TRBV4-3,once,.,TRBJ2-1
CATIGRWNTEAFF,TGTGCCACCATTGGGCGATGGAACACTGAAGCTTTCTTT,TRBV6-6,.,.,TRBJ1-1
CASSFKGGRGYTEAFF,TGTGCCAGCAGCTTTAAGGGGGGGAGAGGTTACACTGAAGCTTTCTTT,TRBV7-8,.,.,TRBJ1-1
CASSGLFSGRASYEQYF,TGTGCCAGCAGTGGGTTATTTAGCGGGAGGGCCAGCTACGAGCAGTACTTC,TRBV6-1,.,TRBD2,TRBJ2-7
CASSITISGNQPQHF,TGTGCCAGTAGTATCACAATAAGCGGCAATCAGCCCCAGCATTTT,TRBV19,.,.,TRBJ1-5
CASSVAGTGNLGGYTF,TGTGCCAGCAGTGTCGCCGGGACAGGGAACTTAGGTGGCTACACCTTC,TRBV25-1,.,TRBD1,TRBJ1-2
CASSPIQGARTEAFF,TGTGCCAGCAGCCCAATACAGGGGGCAAGGACTGAAGCTTTCTTT,TRBV3-1/TRBV3-2,.,TRBD1,TRBJ1-1